This TCR beta chain was identified during a study of T cells in tuberculosis. The study's findings and limits: Smaller alpha distances in active tuberculosis partly reflected shorter CDR3-alpha lengths.

In the case of this clone: Its specificity is unknown.

V dropped 1 base and J dropped 4; count of bases not matched to a gene: 8. This CDR3 comprises 15 residues. In germline, CDR1 is SQVTM, CDR2 ANQGSEA. Measured with immunoSEQ multiplex PCR; TCRdb has only the in-frame clones, and not every one. The repertoire holds 35,000 to 55,000 clones, with roughly 95% as singletons. Unsorted cryopreserved PBMC were sequenced, averaging roughly 100,000 T cells per clinical donor. The chain joins TRBV29-1 to TRBJ1-2; TRBD1 matches at 8 bases. The specimen sequenced was PBMCs. The source is a donor under 30 with latent tuberculosis or without tuberculosis infection. CDR3 sequence (DNA): TGCAGCGTTGAAGGTGAACAGGGGGGCCTCTATGGCTACACCTTC. Its protein is CSVEGEQGGLYGYTF.